These 27 T cell receptor beta chains share one sample of origin, sequenced in a study of blood T cell repertoires in COVID-19. The repertoire was sequenced with immunoSEQ multiplex PCR; TCRdb's copy has only in-frame clones and lacks some. The sample carries under 200,000 clones, approximately 82% recorded once. Source material: PBMCs or T cells enriched from blood (not recorded which). All receptors derive from a woman aged 55-69 years with acute COVID-19.

This sequence joins TRBV7-2 and TRBJ1-2; TRBD1 matches 8 bases. Germline V CDR1 and CDR2: SGHTA, FQGNSA. Trimming removed 6 bases from V and 0 bases from J; junction bases left unmatched: 15. The CDR3 is 18 amino acids. Written as DNA, the CDR3 is TGTGCCAGCAGACGAGACAGGGGCCAGCTTAAATCTAACTATGGCTACACCTTC. Its translation: CASRRDRGQLKSNYGYTF.

The V gene is TRBV5-6, the J gene TRBJ2-2, with D unresolved. Between the trimmed V and J ends, which lost 3 bases and 7 bases, there was a span of 7 bases. This CDR3 region has 12 residues. Germline-derived CDR1 and CDR2 are SGHDT and YYEEEE. CDR3 bases: TGTGCCAGCAGCTCCCTAATCGGGGAGCTGTTTTTT. Translating gives CASSSLIGELFF.

The gene calls are TRBV7-2 and TRBJ2-7; D gene unclear. Trimming left V 2 bases short and J 4 bases short, with 12 bases between. The CDR3 contains 14 residues. CDR1 is SGHTA, CDR2 FQGNSA, per germline. CDR3 in amino acids: CASSLMAGSYEQYF. The CDR3 DNA is TGTGCCAGCAGCTTAATGGCAGGCAGTTACGAGCAGTACTTC.

V usage is TRBV28 and J usage is TRBJ2-7, with 11 positions matching TRBD2. The CDR3 is 16 residues long. CDR1 and CDR2 (germline): MDHEN, SYDVKM. The J segment lost 4 bases and the V segment lost 3 bases, leaving 8 bases of the junction unmatched. CDR3 nucleotides: TGTGCCAGCAGTTTCCCCGGACTAGCGGGCTCTTACGAGCAGTACTTC. This sequence encodes CASSFPGLAGSYEQYF.

The chain joins TRBV6-5 to TRBJ2-7, with a possible D match to TRBD2 (6 bases). Germline values: CDR1 MNHEY, CDR2 SVGAGI. The CDR3 runs to 15 residues. V was cut by 11 bases and J by 4 bases, with 24 bases left in between. CDR3 nucleotide sequence: TGTGCCGCCTCCCCCGCGGGGCGGACATTATACGAGCAGTACTTC. Protein sequence: CAASPAGRTLYEQYF.

The chain combines TRBV4-2 with TRBJ1-5; D gene ambiguous. Trimming stripped 0 bases from V and 0 bases from J, with 3 bases between. Germline CDR1 LGHNA, CDR2 YNFKEQ. The CDR3 covers 14 residues. CDR3 DNA sequence: TGTGCCAGCAGCCAAGACGGTAGCAATCAGCCCCAGCATTTT. This sequence encodes CASSQDGSNQPQHF.

The V and J genes are TRBV4-3 and TRBJ1-3; D perhaps matches TRBD1 (6 bases). The V and J ends lost 1 base and 4 bases respectively, with 14 bases between them. Germline CDR1 and CDR2: LGHNA and YSLEER. This CDR3 has 16 residues. CDR3 loop: CASSQAGRGIGNTIYF. The CDR3 bases are TGCGCCAGCAGCCAAGCGGGAAGGGGGATCGGAAACACCATATATTTT.

This clone was seen a single time. The CDR3 DNA reads TGCGCCAGCAGAAACATGGGAGGGTCGCCAGATACGCAGTATTTT. This translates into CASRNMGGSPDTQYF. This chain joins TRBV4-1 and TRBJ2-3, with 7 bases identical to TRBD2. J lost 4 bases, V lost 6 bases, and 10 bases had no gene match. CDR1 is MGHRA, CDR2 YSYEKL, per germline. This CDR3 comprises 15 residues.

This clone was recorded a few times. The chain employs TRBV10-2 and TRBJ1-4; tentatively, D is TRBD1 (5 bases). The germline gives CDR1 WSHSY, CDR2 SAAADI. V was cut by 3 bases and J by 5 bases, with 13 bases left in between. The CDR3 has 15 residues. Here the CDR3 DNA reads TGCGCCAGCAGTGAAACGACAGCCCCGAATGAAAAACTGTTTTTT. It codes for CASSETTAPNEKLFF.

The chain combines TRBV19 with TRBJ1-2; a weak D match, TRBD1 (6 bases). V shed 6 bases and J shed 3 bases, with 14 bases lying between them. Germline values: CDR1 LNHDA, CDR2 SQIVND (reference sequence). The CDR3 covers 14 residues. Written as DNA, the CDR3 is TGTGCCAGTAGCTCTGGACAGAACTACTATGGCTACACCTTC. Residues: CASSSGQNYYGYTF.

The chain carries TRBV7-8 and TRBJ1-5, with no clear D. CDR1 is SGHVS and CDR2 is FQNEAQ in the germline V gene. The CDR3 sequence is 16 residues long. V lost 1 base and J 4 bases, leaving 14 bases between the germline ends. The CDR3 region has the DNA TGTGCCAGCAGCTTAGTATTTCCACAGTATAATCAGCCCCAGCATTTT. Translating it yields CASSLVFPQYNQPQHF. The variable domain in full, with the rest retrieved from reference TRBV7-8 and TRBJ1-5, is GAGVSQSPRYKVAKRGQDVALRCDPISGHVSLFWYQQALGQGPEFLTYFQNEAQLDKSGLPSDRFFAERPEGSVSTLKIQRTQQEDSAVYLCASSLVFPQYNQPQHFGDGTRLSIL.

The rearrangement uses TRBV6-1 and TRBJ2-7, with D perhaps TRBD1 (6 bases). V dropped 6 bases and J dropped 0 bases, with 12 bases sitting between them. Germline CDR1 is MNHNS and CDR2 is SASEGT. The CDR3 contains 14 residues. DNA of the CDR3: TGTGCCAGCAGGACAGGACAAAACTCCTACGAGCAGTACTTC. It encodes CASRTGQNSYEQYF.

The chain carries TRBV19 and TRBJ2-1, with D possibly matching TRBD1 (6 bases). This CDR3 has 12 amino acids. Between the trimmed V and J ends, which lost 7 bases and 7 bases, there was a span of 11 bases. CDR1 and CDR2 from the germline V gene are LNHDA and SQIVND (reference sequence). The CDR3 coding sequence is TGTGCCAGTATCGGCAGGGGAAATGAGCAGTTCTTC. Translating it yields CASIGRGNEQFF.

On this clone itself: Other DNA variants within this sample encode the same CDR3. V is TRBV7-9 and J is TRBJ2-5, with 8 bases that match TRBD2. The CDR3 is made up of 14 amino acids. The germline V gene encodes CDR1 SEHNR and CDR2 FQNEAQ (reference sequence). The V gene end was trimmed by 5 bases and the J gene end by 5 bases; junction bases not matched to a gene: 7. Here the CDR3 DNA reads TGTGCCAGCAGCCCCGGACTAGCCGGGGAGACCCAGTACTTC. This gives the protein CASSPGLAGETQYF. Using reference TRBV7-9 and TRBJ2-5 for the parts outside the CDR3, the full variable domain is DTGVSQNPRHKITKRGQNVTFRCDPISEHNRLYWYRQTLGQGPEFLTYFQNEAQLEKSRLLSDRFSAERPKGSFSTLEIQRTEQGDSAMYLCASSPGLAGETQYFGPGTRLLVL.

This clone was seen just once. The chain links TRBV7-2 to TRBJ2-5; tentatively, D is TRBD2 (7 bases). The CDR3 contains 14 residues. Per germline, CDR1 SGHTA and CDR2 FQGNSA. The V gene lost 3 bases and the J gene lost 5 bases, with 13 bases spanning the gap. CDR3 coding DNA: TGTGCCAGCAGCTTGGGGGGGGCCAGGGAGACCCAGTACTTC. Translation gives CASSLGGARETQYF.

About this clone itself: One junction end disagrees with the germline gene, perhaps due to a read error. The chain couples TRBV6-5 to TRBJ2-1; 9 bases match TRBD2. Germline V lookup: CDR1 MNHEY, CDR2 SVGAGI. The CDR3 contains 12 residues. In DNA form, the CDR3 reads TGTGCCAGCAATCCCTCGGCGGGAGGGCCGGTCTTC. Translating gives CASNPSAGGPVF.

The rearrangement joins TRBV7-9 to TRBJ1-6, with D tentatively TRBD1 (6 bases). Germline loops: CDR1 SEHNR, CDR2 FQNEAQ (reference sequence). Trimming cost V 5 bases and J 1 base, with 9 bases left between them. CDR3 length equals 15 residues. In DNA, the CDR3 is TGTGCCAGCAGCGTCAGGGGTTCCTATAATTCACCCCTCCACTTT. Translating it yields CASSVRGSYNSPLHF.

The V gene is TRBV28, the J gene TRBJ1-3, with D maybe TRBD1 (5 bases). The length of the CDR3 is 11 residues. Per the germline V gene, CDR1 is MDHEN and CDR2 is SYDVKM. Trimming pared 7 bases from V and 8 bases from J, leaving 9 bases between. CDR3 protein: CASTGEDTIYF. CDR3 DNA: TGTGCCAGCACGGGGGAGGACACCATATATTTT.

For the CDR3, the DNA is TGTGCCTGGAGTCCCGGACAGGGGGTAAAAACTGAAGCTTTCTTT. Its translation: CAWSPGQGVKTEAFF. The chain has TRBV30 and TRBJ1-1, with 10 bases matching TRBD1. This CDR3 is 15 amino acids long. CDR1 is GTSNPN, CDR2 SVGIG, per germline (reference sequence). Unmatched junction bases numbered 8, after V lost 2 bases and J lost 5 bases.

This clone was seen a few times. The rearrangement joins TRBV11-2 to TRBJ1-2; 7 bases are shared with TRBD1. The CDR3 is 13 residues long. Per germline, CDR1 SGHAT and CDR2 FQNNGV. With V trimmed by 6 bases and J by 4 bases, 5 bases remained unmatched. CDR3 coding DNA: TGTGCCAGCAGTATAGGACAGGTCTATGGCTACACCTTC. Protein sequence: CASSIGQVYGYTF.

This chain connects TRBV7-9 to TRBJ1-5; D unclear. With 5 bases removed from V and 4 bases from J, the gap between germline ends came to 18 bases. The germline CDR1 and CDR2 sequences are SEHNR and FQNEAQ (reference sequence). This CDR3 region has 16 residues. The CDR3 sequence: CASSKTLRVENQPQHF. The CDR3 DNA sequence: TGTGCCAGCAGCAAGACCCTCCGGGTGGAGAATCAGCCCCAGCATTTT.

A note on this clone: The junction departs from germline at one end; a sequencing error may be responsible. V and J are TRBV6-2 or TRBV6-3 and TRBJ1-2; weak D call: TRBD1 (6 bases). The CDR3 is 14 amino acids. Germline V gene lookup returns CDR1 MNHEY and CDR2 SVGEGT. In DNA, the CDR3 is TGTGCCAGCAGTCAACGGACAGCCCTCTATGGCCACACCTTC. Translation: CASSQRTALYGHTF.

This rearrangement joins TRBV19 to TRBJ1-2; TRBD1 agrees at 8 bases. The V segment lost 7 bases and the J segment 5 bases; nucleotides outside the gene matches: 9. The CDR3 runs 14 residues. Germline V gene data show CDR1 as LNHDA and CDR2 as SQIVND (reference sequence). CDR3 loop: CASNRDRPPYGYTF. In DNA form, the CDR3 reads TGTGCCAGTAATCGGGACAGGCCTCCTTATGGCTACACCTTC.

The rearrangement links TRBV7-9 to TRBJ2-3, with 8 bases matching TRBD2. This CDR3 contains 14 residues. Germline CDR1 reads SEHNR; CDR2 reads FQNEAQ (reference sequence). The V segment lost 8 bases and the J segment 1 base; nucleotides outside the gene matches: 5. CDR3 sequence: CASPRGGGTDTQYF. The CDR3, as DNA: TGTGCCAGCCCTCGGGGGGGAGGCACAGATACGCAGTATTTT.

This clone was seen a handful of times. Other DNA sequences in this sample translate to the same CDR3. CDR3 sequence reads: CASSPSTGAYEQYV. CDR3 DNA sequence: TGTGCCAGCTCACCTTCGACAGGAGCCTACGAGCAGTACGTC. The J gene is TRBJ2-7, the V gene TRBV18; TRBD1 is a possible D gene (6 bases). CDR1 KGHSH and CDR2 LQKENI come from the germline V gene. The germline V and J ends were trimmed by 3 bases and 2 bases, with 11 bases remaining between them. The CDR3 has 14 residues.

This chain joins TRBV6-5 and TRBJ2-3, with D possibly being TRBD2 (6 bases). The CDR3 length is 15 residues. The germline V gene has CDR1 MNHEY and CDR2 SVGAGI. Trimming took off 0 bases at V and 7 bases at J, with 14 bases between the two ends. This CDR3 is CASSYSGGSAYTQYF. CDR3 nucleotide sequence: TGTGCCAGCAGTTACTCCGGGGGATCAGCGTATACGCAGTATTTT.

V and J are TRBV13 and TRBJ2-1; D ambiguous. Per germline, CDR1 PRHDT and CDR2 FYEKMQ (reference sequence). This CDR3 has 13 amino acids. V was cut by 1 base and J by 8 bases, with 9 bases left in between. For the CDR3, the DNA is TGTGCCAGCAGCTTAGACAGATCCCATGAGCAGTTCTTC. Translation gives CASSLDRSHEQFF.